This TCR beta chain comes out of a study of T cell responses to AZD1222 COVID-19 vaccine. Germline V gives CDR1 MNHEY, CDR2 SVGAGI. The V gene lost 0 bases and the J gene lost 12 bases, with 15 bases spanning the gap. This CDR3 comprises 13 residues. Study results and caveats: Clonal diversity may have been underestimated, and the donors were mostly white British, with more females than males. Across the whole spike, CD4 TCRs peaked at regions 160-218 and 743-854. Every sample of the repertoires postdated the peak T cell response.

Generated by immunoSEQ multiplex PCR, the TCRdb table keeps only in-frame clones and is missing some. The profile covers under 150,000 clones, with about nine tenths appearing a single time and 3.4% taken by the ten largest. Regarding this clone: Its target is not known.

The TCR sequence derives from an adult in good health. The chain combines TRBV6-5 with TRBJ2-7; D unclear. The sample was peripheral blood, taken on day 0 of AZD1222 vaccination. CDR3 residues: CASSYSGVSLPYF. CDR3 sequence (DNA): TGTGCCAGCAGTTACTCCGGCGTCAGTCTTCCGTACTTC.